The 4 T cell receptor beta chains listed next were all sequenced from one sample in a study of human T cells and chemical hapten exposure. Documented time point: patch test 2, 6 weeks after DPC sensitization. Treatment given: therapeutic diphenylcyclopropenone sensitization with weekly scalp DPC. MiXCR, run by TCRdb on the RACE reads, gives a single entry per CDR3 protein. The sample contains 95,000 or so distinct CDR3 sequences, about 10% of which appear only once. Sequences were derived from whole blood, sampled in connection with sensitization to the hapten diphenylcyclopropenone (DPC). The origin of the receptors is a woman between 40 and 50 years old with alopecia areata. Some clones in this sample may be carry-over from other donors' samples.

This clonotype was counted a few times. V and J are TRBV4-3 and TRBJ2-1; D tentatively fits TRBD1 or TRBD2 (6 bases each). The CDR3 is made up of 14 amino acids. The V gene lost 4 bases and the J gene lost 5 bases, with 12 bases spanning the gap. CDR1 and CDR2 (germline): LGHNA, YSLEER. CDR3 protein: CASSRVGGNNEQFF. DNA for the CDR3: TGCGCCAGCAGCCGGGTCGGGGGCAACAATGAGCAGTTCTTC.

V and J are TRBV6-2 or TRBV6-3 and TRBJ1-1, with no clear D. V lost 5 bases, J lost 0 bases, and 13 bases lay in between. The CDR3 has 15 residues. Germline V gene data show CDR1 as MNHEY and CDR2 as SVGEGT. The CDR3 nucleotides read TGTGCCAGCAGTGGACCCGGCCGTATGAACACTGAAGCTTTCTTT. Its protein product is CASSGPGRMNTEAFF.

The V gene is TRBV11-2, the J gene TRBJ2-1; 11 bases align to TRBD1. Germline V gives CDR1 SGHAT, CDR2 FQNNGV. The CDR3 runs to 17 residues. Germline trimming cut 3 bases from V and 7 bases from J; bases unmatched to any gene: 11. Here the CDR3 reads CASSFLITGQGANEQFF. As DNA, the CDR3 is TGTGCCAGCAGCTTCCTTATAACCGGACAGGGGGCGAATGAGCAGTTCTTC.

Only a few counts were recorded for this clonotype. The chain links TRBV29-1 to TRBJ2-3; unclear D gene. V was pared by 7 bases and J by 2 bases, with 10 bases between. This CDR3 comprises 12 residues. Germline CDR1 and CDR2: SQVTM and ANQGSEA. The CDR3: CSARIDTDTQYF. For the CDR3, the DNA is TGCAGCGCAAGAATCGACACAGATACGCAGTATTTT.